One sample yielded the 28 T cell receptor beta chains listed below, sequenced in a study of regulatory T cells in long-lasting Graves disease. Time point of the sample: newly diagnosed GD, antithyroid drugs for less than 3 months. With RNA extracted from PBMCs as input, the TCR library was made. iRepertoire HTBI primers and Arm-PCR of CDR3 regions built TCR beta libraries. TCRdb reprocessed the multiplex PCR reads with MiXCR, giving one entry per CDR3 protein. The repertoire includes 350,000 to 550,000 distinct CDR3 sequences, around 15% of them detected once, and roughly 15% sits in the top ten. The same specimen was also included in a second study, on T cells in Graves' hyperthyroidism and ophthalmopathy.

Sequencing was performed on peripheral blood mononuclear cells (PBMCs), taken at new diagnosis, from a patient treated with antithyroid drugs. The source is a woman aged 45-59 years with Graves disease.

This clonotype was recorded many times. The chain links TRBV6-2 or TRBV6-3 to TRBJ2-7, with D maybe TRBD2 (6 bases). Trimming cost V 2 bases and J 2 bases, with 19 bases left between them. This CDR3 has 17 residues. Looked up from germline, CDR1 is MNHEY and CDR2 is SVGEGT. CDR3 DNA: TGTGCCAGCAGTTACCCACCGGCCTGGAGGGGCACCTACGAGCAGTACTTC. It specifies CASSYPPAWRGTYEQYF.

The CDR3 here is CASSPRGASDDEQFF. CDR3 sequence (DNA): TGCGCCAGCAGCCCTCGGGGGGCTTCTGACGATGAGCAGTTCTTC. The chain uses TRBV4-1 and TRBJ2-1, with D possibly being TRBD2 (7 bases). Germline lookup yields CDR1 MGHRA and CDR2 YSYEKL. The length of the CDR3 is 15 residues. The germline V and J ends were trimmed by 4 bases and 8 bases, with 18 bases remaining between them.

In its sample, this clonotype was seen many times. V gene TRBV27 combines with J gene TRBJ2-2; a weak D match, TRBD1 (5 bases). Between the trimmed V and J ends, which lost 0 bases and 6 bases, there was a span of 11 bases. This CDR3 is 15 amino acids long. Germline-derived CDR1 and CDR2 are MNHEY and SMNVEV (reference sequence). The CDR3 sequence: CASSLSGQGAGELFF. The CDR3, as DNA: TGTGCCAGCAGTTTATCGGGCCAGGGCGCCGGGGAGCTGTTTTTT.

This clonotype was detected many times. This chain connects TRBV6-2 or TRBV6-3 to TRBJ2-3, with 10 bases that match TRBD2. V dropped 1 base and J dropped 4; count of bases not matched to a gene: 5. The V gene's germline CDR1 is MNHEY and CDR2 SVGEGT. This CDR3 spans 16 amino acids. CDR3 protein: CASSYYSGRASDTQYF. For the CDR3, the DNA is TGTGCCAGCAGTTACTACAGCGGGAGGGCCTCAGATACGCAGTATTTT.

The chain is built from TRBV5-1 and TRBJ2-4; D not certain. The V gene's germline CDR1 is SGHRS and CDR2 YFSETQ. The CDR3 is 14 residues long. V was pared by 3 bases and J by 3 bases, with 10 bases between. The CDR3 is CASSSGEIKNIQYF. The CDR3 nucleotides are TGCGCCAGCAGCTCAGGTGAAATCAAAAACATTCAGTACTTC.

This clonotype was recorded at least ten times. The V gene is TRBV2, the J gene TRBJ2-1; 9 bases fit TRBD1. Germline V gives CDR1 SNHLY, CDR2 FYNNEI. This CDR3 comprises 16 residues. Trimming at V came to 6 bases and at J to 2 bases, leaving 8 bases not matched to a gene. This CDR3 reads CASSRGQGFTYNEQFF. The CDR3 DNA sequence: TGTGCCAGCAGCCGGGGACAGGGTTTCACCTACAATGAGCAGTTCTTC.

The chain joins TRBV28 to TRBJ2-7; D not certain. The CDR3 length is 14 residues. V gave up 5 bases and J gave up 0 bases, with 11 bases separating them. Germline V gene lookup returns CDR1 MDHEN and CDR2 SYDVKM. The CDR3 here is CASSPPPSSYEQYF. The CDR3 DNA reads TGTGCCAGCAGTCCCCCCCCCAGCTCCTACGAGCAGTACTTC.

At least ten counts were recorded for this clonotype. J is TRBJ2-5 and V is TRBV11-2, with 7 bases matching TRBD2. The CDR3 covers 17 residues. Germline V gene sequence: CDR1 SGHAT, CDR2 FQNNGV. With V trimmed by 4 bases and J by 3 bases, 14 bases remained unmatched. CDR3 region: CASSSFTPGGGEETQYF. The CDR3 DNA sequence: TGTGCCAGCAGCTCTTTCACGCCCGGCGGGGGAGAAGAGACCCAGTACTTC. Complete variable domain (other parts from reference TRBV11-2 and TRBJ2-5): EAGVAQSPRYKIIEKRQSVAFWCNPISGHATLYWYQQILGQGPKLLIQFQNNGVVDDSQLPKDRFSAERLKGVDSTLKIQPAKLEDSAVYLCASSSFTPGGGEETQYFGPGTRLLVL.

In this sample, this clonotype turned up a few times. The V call is TRBV3-1, the J call TRBJ2-5; D perhaps matches TRBD2 (5 bases). V lost 0 bases and J 4 bases, leaving 12 bases between the germline ends. The V gene's germline CDR1 is LGHDT and CDR2 YNNKEL (reference sequence). CDR3 length equals 15 residues. The CDR3 loop is CASSQDVRVVETQYF. As DNA, the CDR3 is TGTGCCAGCAGCCAAGATGTGCGGGTAGTAGAGACCCAGTACTTC.

In this sample, this clonotype turned up a few times. This sequence joins TRBV9 and TRBJ2-2; possible D gene TRBD2, 5 bases. This CDR3 region has 17 residues. Germline V gene data show CDR1 as SGDLS and CDR2 as YYNGEE. The germline V and J ends were trimmed by 3 bases and 2 bases, with 17 bases remaining between them. CDR3 sequence reads: CASSGKRSRENTGELFF. The DNA of the CDR3 is TGTGCCAGCAGCGGGAAGCGCTCACGGGAAAACACCGGGGAGCTGTTTTTT.

This clonotype has a handful of counts. The CDR3 sequence: CASSGTSGSPGELFF. CDR3 bases: TGTGCCAGCAGTGGGACTAGCGGGAGTCCCGGGGAGCTGTTTTTT. This rearrangement joins TRBV2 to TRBJ2-2; the match to TRBD2 covers 13 bases. The V and J ends lost 4 bases and 6 bases, in that order; junction bases with no gene match: 2. Germline V lookup: CDR1 SNHLY, CDR2 FYNNEI. This CDR3 spans 15 amino acids.

The rearrangement uses TRBV13 and TRBJ2-7; 7 positions agree with TRBD2. Germline CDR1 PRHDT, CDR2 FYEKMQ (reference sequence). The ends lost 3 bases at V and 0 bases at J; junction bases unmatched: 8. The CDR3 extends over 16 amino acids. The CDR3 DNA is TGTGCCAGCAGCTTGCCATCTAGCGGAAGCTCCTACGAGCAGTACTTC. It specifies CASSLPSSGSSYEQYF.

The chain links TRBV27 to TRBJ2-5, with D hard to call. V was cut by 5 bases and J by 0 bases, with 10 bases left in between. The CDR3 is 14 residues long. The germline V gene encodes CDR1 MNHEY and CDR2 SMNVEV (reference sequence). For the CDR3, the DNA is TGTGCCAGCAGTCCCGGACGGAACCAAGAGACCCAGTACTTC. Translation gives CASSPGRNQETQYF.

Of note for this clonotype: The missing conserved phenylalanine or tryptophan at the end of this CDR3 makes a read error likely. The chain combines TRBV6-2 or TRBV6-3 with TRBJ1-5, with TRBD1 as a possible D gene (6 bases). This CDR3 comprises 14 residues. Germline V CDR1 and CDR2: MNHEY, SVGEGT. Trimming pared 6 bases from V and 2 bases from J, leaving 11 bases between. CDR3 protein: CASRLQGGNQPQHL. The CDR3 DNA reads TGTGCCAGCAGATTACAGGGAGGCAATCAGCCCCAGCATCTT.

Concerning this clonotype: With a far larger clone one base away, a read error is the likely cause. This sequence joins TRBV7-3 and TRBJ1-1; TRBD1 matches at 8 bases. The germline gives CDR1 SGHTA, CDR2 FQGTGA. There are 17 residues in the CDR3. The CDR3 sequence is CASSFPLPGQAETEALF. The CDR3 DNA reads TGTGCCAGCAGCTTTCCCTTACCGGGACAGGCTGAAACTGAAGCTCTCTTT.

This clonotype was seen repeatedly, ten times or more. The genes are TRBV11-3 and TRBJ2-3; no clear D gene. CDR1 is SGHNT, CDR2 YENEEA, per germline. The CDR3 is 14 residues long. V was pared by 3 bases and J by 1 base, with 8 bases between. The chain's CDR3 is CASSLGRRTDTQYF. Written as DNA, the CDR3 is TGTGCCAGCAGCTTGGGCAGGCGCACAGATACGCAGTATTTT.

This clonotype was observed a handful of times. The chain combines TRBV3-1 with TRBJ1-1, with 7 bases aligning to TRBD1. The V gene end was trimmed by 0 bases and the J gene end by 5 bases; junction bases not matched to a gene: 9. CDR1 and CDR2 from the germline V gene are LGHDT and YNNKEL (reference sequence). The CDR3 spans 16 residues. The CDR3 spells CASSQDPRQGGTEAFF. Here the CDR3 DNA reads TGTGCCAGCAGCCAAGACCCCCGACAGGGAGGGACTGAAGCTTTCTTT.

This clonotype came up many times. This sequence joins TRBV12-3 or TRBV12-4 and TRBJ2-5; 12 nucleotides match TRBD2. After removal of 6 bases from V and 0 bases from J, the junction contained 5 bases not matched to a gene. The CDR3 runs 16 residues. CDR3 sequence: CASRLRTSGDQETQYF. The CDR3 nucleotides are TGTGCCAGCAGACTCCGGACTAGCGGGGACCAAGAGACCCAGTACTTC.

This clonotype has at least ten counts. This chain uses TRBV6-2 or TRBV6-3 with TRBJ2-3; 7 positions agree with TRBD2. The trim removed 7 bases at V and 4 bases at J, leaving 8 bases unmatched. This CDR3 region has 14 residues. Germline CDR1 and CDR2: MNHEY and SVGEGT. The CDR3 here is CASIAGAVPDTQYF. For the CDR3, the DNA is TGTGCCAGCATTGCGGGAGCTGTTCCAGATACGCAGTATTTT.

This clonotype has just a few counts. The V and J genes are TRBV9 and TRBJ2-1; D is unresolved. Between the trimmed V and J ends, which lost 3 bases and 1 base, there was a span of 14 bases. This CDR3 is built from 16 residues. Germline lookup yields CDR1 SGDLS and CDR2 YYNGEE. The CDR3 sequence is CASSAGSEVSYNEQFF. DNA of the CDR3: TGTGCCAGCAGCGCAGGTTCAGAAGTTTCCTACAATGAGCAGTTCTTC. Supplemented by reference TRBV9 and TRBJ2-1, the full variable domain reads DSGVTQTPKHLITATGQRVTLRCSPRSGDLSVYWYQQSLDQGLQFLIQYYNGEERAKGNILERFSAQQFPDLHSELNLSSLELGDSALYFCASSAGSEVSYNEQFFGPGTRLTVL.

This clonotype appeared many times. This chain uses TRBV10-3 with TRBJ2-1; 10 nucleotides line up with TRBD1. CDR1 and CDR2 (germline): ENHRY, SYGVKD. Trimming at V came to 3 bases and at J to 8 bases, leaving 10 bases not matched to a gene. The CDR3 is made up of 16 amino acids. The CDR3 spells CAISDPRTGGGDEQFF. The CDR3 coding sequence is TGTGCCATCAGTGACCCCAGGACAGGGGGGGGTGATGAGCAGTTCTTC.

The chain carries TRBV12-3 or TRBV12-4 and TRBJ1-2; D is ambiguous. The ends were cut back, 1 base at V and 2 bases at J, with 8 bases in the middle. CDR3 size: 14 residues. Here the CDR3 reads CASSLVTINYGYTF. The CDR3 nucleotides read TGTGCCAGCAGTTTAGTAACCATCAACTATGGCTACACCTTC.

A remark on this clonotype: The junction differs from germline at one of its ends, possibly a read error. The chain carries TRBV2 and TRBJ2-7; D may correspond to TRBD1 or TRBD2 (5 bases each). Germline CDR1 reads SNHLY; CDR2 reads FYNNEI. The CDR3 has 13 amino acids. The CDR3 here is CASTGDRSYERYF. The CDR3, as DNA: TGTGCCAGCACTGGGGACCGCTCCTACGAGCGGTACTTC.

This clonotype was observed a few times. The V call is TRBV30, the J call TRBJ1-6; no firm D call. V was shortened by 3 bases and J by 7 bases, with 10 bases between the two germline ends. This CDR3 contains 13 residues. The germline V gene has CDR1 GTSNPN and CDR2 SVGIG (reference sequence). The CDR3 spells CAWRGRTNSPLHF. Written as DNA, the CDR3 is TGTGCCTGGAGGGGGAGGACGAATTCACCCCTCCACTTT.

This clonotype has ten or more counts. The chain uses TRBV28 and TRBJ1-1, with TRBD1 as a possible D gene (5 bases). In germline, CDR1 is MDHEN, CDR2 SYDVKM. There are 14 residues in the CDR3. Trimming took off 5 bases at V and 7 bases at J, with 17 bases between the two ends. The CDR3: CASSLMLGQGEAFF. In nucleotides, the CDR3 is TGTGCCAGCAGTCTTATGCTCGGACAAGGTGAAGCTTTCTTT.

This clonotype was counted at least ten times. This sequence joins TRBV12-3 or TRBV12-4 and TRBJ1-5; 7 nucleotides align to TRBD1. V shed 6 bases, J shed 4 bases, and the junction held 6 bases outside the gene matches. The CDR3 is made up of 14 amino acids. The DNA of the CDR3 is TGTGCCAGCAGCCGAGGGACAGTGAATCAGCCCCAGCATTTT. Amino acid sequence: CASSRGTVNQPQHF.

This clonotype has ten or more counts. V usage is TRBV6-1 and J usage is TRBJ2-1; D possibly uses TRBD1 or TRBD2 (5 bases each). This CDR3 is built from 13 residues. The germline V gene encodes CDR1 MNHNS and CDR2 SASEGT. V dropped 7 bases and J dropped 1 base, with 8 bases sitting between them. The CDR3 coding sequence is TGTGCCAGCACCTGGGGGTCCTACAATGAGCAGTTCTTC. Amino acid sequence: CASTWGSYNEQFF.

This clonotype was seen repeatedly, ten times or more. The chain employs TRBV3-1 and TRBJ2-3, with D possibly being TRBD2 (6 bases). The CDR3 consists of 16 residues. V was cut by 1 base and J by 2 bases, with 13 bases left in between. Germline CDR1 is LGHDT and CDR2 is YNNKEL (reference sequence). The CDR3 sequence is CASSQVEGTFTDTQYF. CDR3 nucleotide sequence: TGTGCCAGCAGCCAAGTGGAGGGGACCTTCACAGATACGCAGTATTTT.